The 17 T cell receptor beta chains presented below share a single source sample, sequenced in a study of T cell changes during pregnancy in multiple sclerosis. Assay: immunoSEQ multiplex PCR; the TCRdb copy retains only in-frame clones and omits some. This sample carries about 77,000 clones, 75% to 90% of them seen once, and the ten largest clones take approximately 2%. The specimen was peripheral blood, collected before pregnancy. These receptors were collected from a female donor with multiple sclerosis, enrolled in a pregnancy study.

The table lists this clone with a count of one. The chain employs TRBV9 and TRBJ1-1, with unresolved D. This CDR3 has 15 amino acids. CDR1 and CDR2 from the germline V gene are SGDLS and YYNGEE. V was trimmed by 1 base and J by 0 bases, leaving 10 bases between them. CDR3 in amino acids: CASSVFSGLNTEAFF. The CDR3 bases are TGTGCCAGCAGCGTATTCAGCGGCTTGAACACTGAAGCTTTCTTT.

The chain recombines TRBV11-3 with TRBJ2-7; the match to TRBD2 covers 8 bases. CDR1 is SGHNT and CDR2 is YENEEA in the germline V gene. The CDR3 runs to 14 residues. Trimming removed 2 bases from V and 5 bases from J; junction bases left unmatched: 5. The CDR3 loop is CASSLFGGDDEQYF. The CDR3 nucleotides are TGTGCCAGCAGCTTATTCGGGGGGGATGACGAGCAGTACTTC. The variable domain in full, with the rest retrieved from reference TRBV11-3 and TRBJ2-7, is EAGVVQSPRYKIIEKKQPVAFWCNPISGHNTLYWYLQNLGQGPELLIRYENEEAVDDSQLPKDRFSAERLKGVDSTLKIQPAELGDSAVYLCASSLFGGDDEQYFGPGTRLTVT.

This clone was recorded only once. This chain connects TRBV27 to TRBJ2-2; 8 bases are a match to TRBD2. The V and J ends lost 4 bases and 5 bases, in that order; junction bases with no gene match: 9. Per germline, CDR1 MNHEY and CDR2 SMNVEV (reference sequence). The CDR3 consists of 16 residues. The CDR3, as DNA: TGTGCCAGCAGTTCGTCGGGGGGGCTGCGAACCGGGGAGCTGTTTTTT. Translated, it gives CASSSSGGLRTGELFF.

The chain uses TRBV6-6 and TRBJ1-3; TRBD1 agrees at 8 bases. This CDR3 comprises 15 residues. Germline V gives CDR1 MNHNY, CDR2 SVGAGI (reference sequence). The V gene end was trimmed by 6 bases and the J gene end by 0 bases; junction bases not matched to a gene: 4. CDR3 region: CASSRTGSSGNTIYF. For the CDR3, the DNA is TGTGCCAGCAGCCGGACAGGGTCCTCTGGAAACACCATATATTTT.

The gene calls are TRBV4-3 and TRBJ2-3, with TRBD1 matching 9 bases. CDR3 size: 14 residues. Germline V CDR1 and CDR2: LGHNA, YSLEER. With 7 bases clipped from V and 4 bases from J, the junction kept 6 bases outside the gene matches. The CDR3 sequence is CASTNRGLSDTQYF. CDR3 DNA sequence: TGCGCCAGCACCAACAGGGGGCTGTCAGATACGCAGTATTTT.

V gene TRBV7-9 combines with J gene TRBJ2-7; 9 nucleotides match TRBD1. V was clipped by 4 bases and J by 12 bases; unmatched bases: 13. The length of the CDR3 is 14 residues. The V gene's germline CDR1 is SEHNR and CDR2 FQNEAQ (reference sequence). The CDR3: CASSSTGGVKVVYF. The CDR3 DNA reads TGTGCCAGCAGCTCGACAGGGGGAGTAAAAGTGGTGTACTTC.

The rearrangement links TRBV9 to TRBJ2-5, with TRBD2 matching over 10 bases. CDR1 SGDLS and CDR2 YYNGEE come from the germline V gene. This CDR3 spans 16 amino acids. J lost 5 bases, V lost 0 bases, and 7 bases had no gene match. CDR3 in DNA: TGTGCCAGCAGCGTAGCACCCCTAGCGGGGGTTGAGACCCAGTACTTC. Translation gives CASSVAPLAGVETQYF. The entire variable domain, with the rest obtained from reference TRBV9 and TRBJ2-5, is as follows: DSGVTQTPKHLITATGQRVTLRCSPRSGDLSVYWYQQSLDQGLQFLIQYYNGEERAKGNILERFSAQQFPDLHSELNLSSLELGDSALYFCASSVAPLAGVETQYFGPGTRLLVL.

This sequence joins TRBV19 and TRBJ1-1; D remains ambiguous. The germline gives CDR1 LNHDA, CDR2 SQIVND (reference sequence). V was trimmed by 5 bases and J by 5 bases, leaving 9 bases between them. The CDR3 length is 12 residues. CDR3 DNA: TGTGCCAGTAGTCGGGGTAGTACTGAAGCTTTCTTT. Protein sequence: CASSRGSTEAFF. The complete variable domain, with remaining parts taken from reference TRBV19 and TRBJ1-1, reads DGGITQSPKYLFRKEGQNVTLSCEQNLNHDAMYWYRQDPGQGLRLIYYSQIVNDFQKGDIAEGYSVSREKKESFPLTVTSAQKNPTAFYLCASSRGSTEAFFGQGTRLTVV.

The chain couples TRBV2 to TRBJ1-2; 7 bases line up with TRBD1. Looked up from germline, CDR1 is SNHLY and CDR2 is FYNNEI. Trimming took 4 bases from V and 4 from J; bases not matched to a gene: 9. This CDR3 is built from 15 residues. CDR3 sequence reads: CASSGYRGSSYGYTF. The CDR3 DNA reads TGTGCCAGCAGTGGTTACAGGGGATCGAGCTATGGCTACACCTTC.

The CDR3 spells CASSDTTGQGSPLHF. CDR3 nucleotide sequence: TGTGCCAGCAGTGACACGACAGGGCAGGGTTCACCCCTCCACTTT. V gene TRBV6-4 combines with J gene TRBJ1-6; 7 nucleotides align to TRBD1. Trimming at V came to 2 bases and at J to 9 bases, leaving 7 bases not matched to a gene. In germline, CDR1 is MRHNA, CDR2 SNTAGT. CDR3 size: 15 residues.

This chain uses TRBV4-1 with TRBJ1-3; D gene unclear. CDR1 is MGHRA and CDR2 is YSYEKL in the germline V gene. The CDR3 is 16 amino acids. V lost 0 bases to trimming and J lost 1 base, with 10 bases between them. This CDR3 is CASSQDVSSSGNTIYF. The DNA for the CDR3 is TGCGCCAGCAGCCAAGATGTATCCTCGTCTGGAAACACCATATATTTT.

This clone was seen a single time. At one boundary the junction diverges from the germline segment, which might be a read error. The V call is TRBV28, the J call TRBJ2-7; possible D gene TRBD1, 6 bases. The CDR3 is 16 amino acids. Germline-derived CDR1 and CDR2 are MDHEN and SYDVKM. CDR3 sequence reads: CASRLSPPDRTYEQYF. The CDR3, as DNA: TGTGCCAGCAGGTTATCCCCCCCCGACAGGACCTACGAGCAGTACTTC. The whole variable domain, remainder taken from reference TRBV28 and TRBJ2-7, is DVKVTQSSRYLVKRTGEKVFLECVQDMDHENMFWYRQDPGLGLRLIYFSYDVKMKEKGDIPEGYSVSREKKERFSLILESASTNQTSMYLCASRLSPPDRTYEQYFGPGTRLTVT.

This chain links TRBV27 with TRBJ1-6; no reliable D call. Trimming left V 8 bases short and J 6 bases short, with 11 bases between. The CDR3 contains 13 residues. Germline CDR1 reads MNHEY; CDR2 reads SMNVEV (reference sequence). CDR3 in amino acids: CASSTQINSPLHF. The DNA for the CDR3 is TGTGCCAGCTCTACACAGATTAATTCACCCCTCCACTTT.

This sequence joins TRBV6-1 and TRBJ2-5; tentative D call: TRBD2 (5 bases). The ends were cut back, 5 bases at V and 5 bases at J, with 15 bases in the middle. Germline CDR1 and CDR2: MNHNS and SASEGT. This CDR3 spans 14 amino acids. The CDR3 loop is CASSFTRLVETQYF. As DNA, the CDR3 is TGTGCCAGCAGTTTCACTAGGCTGGTGGAGACCCAGTACTTC.

The chain has TRBV5-1 and TRBJ1-2; 8 nucleotides line up with TRBD1. J lost 4 bases, V lost 4 bases, and 9 bases had no gene match. CDR1 SGHRS and CDR2 YFSETQ come from the germline V gene. The CDR3 is made up of 15 amino acids. Here the CDR3 DNA reads TGCGCCAGCAGCCAACGGACAGGGTATACCTATGGCTACACCTTC. Its protein product is CASSQRTGYTYGYTF.

The V call is TRBV2, the J call TRBJ2-1; 8 positions match TRBD2. The germline V gene encodes CDR1 SNHLY and CDR2 FYNNEI. The CDR3 length is 16 residues. V lost 3 bases and J lost 5; bases outside the gene matches: 9. CDR3: CASSEYSGLGHNEQFF. CDR3 DNA: TGTGCCAGCAGTGAGTATTCGGGACTAGGCCACAATGAGCAGTTCTTC.

The V gene is TRBV11-2, the J gene TRBJ2-2; the match to TRBD1 covers 8 bases. Germline V gene sequence: CDR1 SGHAT, CDR2 FQNNGV. CDR3 length equals 15 residues. V lost 5 bases to trimming and J lost 5 bases; unmatched junction nucleotides: 7. CDR3 nucleotides: TGTGCCAGCAGCCAGGGACAGGCAAGGACCGGGGAGCTGTTTTTT. The encoded protein is CASSQGQARTGELFF. The whole variable domain, filled in from reference TRBV11-2 and TRBJ2-2, reads EAGVAQSPRYKIIEKRQSVAFWCNPISGHATLYWYQQILGQGPKLLIQFQNNGVVDDSQLPKDRFSAERLKGVDSTLKIQPAKLEDSAVYLCASSQGQARTGELFFGEGSRLTVL.